This paragraph covers one T cell receptor beta chain sequence. This CDR3 is built from 17 residues. The germline gives CDR1 LNHNV, CDR2 YYDKDF (reference sequence). The trim removed 6 bases at V and 4 bases at J, leaving 14 bases unmatched. This record comes from a study of Tregs in tolerant kidney transplant recipients. Produced via immunoSEQ multiplex PCR; TCRdb's table is partial and in-frame only. The data show around 75,000 clones, around 90% seen once. This sequence originates from a human donor who received a combined kidney and bone marrow transplant. The source was CD4+ T cells from blood, collected before the transplant. The chain joins TRBV15 to TRBJ2-1; 8 positions agree with TRBD2. The CDR3 bases are TGTGCCACCAGTACGGGACTAGTGGTTCCAAGGTACAATGAGCAGTTCTTC. Encoded protein: CATSTGLVVPRYNEQFF.